This TCR beta chain was profiled in a study of cytomegalovirus exposure and HLA in healthy donors. Germline lookup yields CDR1 SGHVS and CDR2 FQNEAQ. The V segment lost 2 bases and the J segment 5 bases; nucleotides outside the gene matches: 5. The CDR3 loop spans 15 amino acids. PCR used 60 Vbeta primers and 13 Jbeta primers. Assay: immunoSEQ multiplex PCR; the TCRdb copy retains only in-frame clones and omits some. The sample yields 150,000 to 200,000 clones, approximately 84% seen once. The origin of this receptor is a man aged 18 to 30 in good health and CMV-seronegative. Sequencing was performed on PBMCs. This rearrangement joins TRBV7-8 to TRBJ1-4; 7 bases fit TRBD1. The CDR3 loop reads CASSLSGTENEKLFF. In DNA, the CDR3 is TGTGCCAGCAGCTTAAGTGGGACAGAAAATGAAAAACTGTTTTTT. Complete variable domain (other parts from reference TRBV7-8 and TRBJ1-4): GAGVSQSPRYKVAKRGQDVALRCDPISGHVSLFWYQQALGQGPEFLTYFQNEAQLDKSGLPSDRFFAERPEGSVSTLKIQRTQQEDSAVYLCASSLSGTENEKLFFGSGTQLSVL.